These T cell receptor beta chains were read from a single sample in a study of blood T cell repertoires in COVID-19. Profiled with immunoSEQ multiplex PCR; TCRdb holds only in-frame clones, not every one. Found here are 250,000 to 300,000 clones, roughly 86% of them singletons; the top ten hold roughly 12%. Sequenced sample: peripheral blood. These TCRs come from a woman aged 25-40 years with COVID-19, enrolled during active disease. Both conserved end residues are part of each CDR3. Each record gives: CDR3 protein, J gene, V gene.

CDR3 protein: CASSIVGAIDGYGYTF; J gene: TRBJ1-2; V gene: TRBV19
CDR3 protein: CASSENRGQTEAFF; J gene: TRBJ1-1; V gene: TRBV3-1/TRBV3-2
CDR3 protein: CASSFLLAGGAETQYF; J gene: TRBJ2-5; V gene: TRBV5-5
CDR3 protein: CASSHPGTGFPFEQYF; J gene: TRBJ2-7; V gene: TRBV23-1
CDR3 protein: CASSDRNSNQPQHF; J gene: TRBJ1-5; V gene: TRBV6-1
CDR3 protein: CASSLVAGGLSSYNEQFF; J gene: TRBJ2-1; V gene: TRBV7-2
CDR3 protein: CASSLAARDTGETQYF; J gene: TRBJ2-5; V gene: TRBV5-1
CDR3 protein: CASSTGDNEQFF; J gene: TRBJ2-1; V gene: TRBV27
CDR3 protein: CASSLTGIDGTQYF; J gene: TRBJ2-5; V gene: TRBV27
CDR3 protein: CASSLAGDYGYTF; J gene: TRBJ1-2; V gene: TRBV7-9
CDR3 protein: CASSRGLASEYEQYF; J gene: TRBJ2-7; V gene: TRBV3-1/TRBV3-2
CDR3 protein: CASSPTLEAAGLYNEQFF; J gene: TRBJ2-1; V gene: TRBV7-6
CDR3 protein: CASSPRRGTQYF; J gene: TRBJ2-5; V gene: TRBV12-3/TRBV12-4
CDR3 protein: CASSVGGGFATNEKLFF; J gene: TRBJ1-4; V gene: TRBV9
CDR3 protein: CASSQTTNQETQYF; J gene: TRBJ2-5; V gene: TRBV6-6
CDR3 protein: CASSASGEIYNEQFF; J gene: TRBJ2-1; V gene: TRBV6-6
CDR3 protein: CASSVDLGGVDTQYF; J gene: TRBJ2-3; V gene: TRBV9
CDR3 protein: CASSLPAVSDGSNQPQHF; J gene: TRBJ1-5; V gene: TRBV28
CDR3 protein: CASSYGKDYGYTF; J gene: TRBJ1-2; V gene: TRBV7-2
CDR3 protein: CASIAGQGFGGYTF; J gene: TRBJ1-2; V gene: TRBV3-1/TRBV3-2
CDR3 protein: CASSIWTGPYEQFF; J gene: TRBJ2-1; V gene: TRBV9
CDR3 protein: CASRGRGTYNEQFF; J gene: TRBJ2-1; V gene: TRBV7-2
CDR3 protein: CASSVGGFADTQYF; J gene: TRBJ2-3; V gene: TRBV9
CDR3 protein: CASSPGLAGGPSTDTQYF; J gene: TRBJ2-3; V gene: TRBV5-5